This entry features one T cell receptor (beta chain) sequence. Antigen unknown. This entry is derived from a study of ipilimumab plus nivolumab after autologous stem cell transplantation. Overall study: Typical patient got roughly five ipilimumab doses and roughly 8 nivolumab doses (median). Study results and caveats: Authors suggest TCR repertoire, Treg phenotype and gut microbiota support further study.

The germline V and J ends were trimmed by 1 base and 4 bases, with 10 bases remaining between them. The length of the CDR3 is 14 residues. In germline, CDR1 is MGHRA, CDR2 YSYEKL. This table comes from immunoSEQ multiplex PCR, and its TCRdb copy is limited to in-frame clones, with some not included. Of about 15,000 clones listed, around 68% are singletons. Checkpoint therapy with ipilimumab 1 mg/kg began 14 to 28 days after transplant. The receptor was isolated from a male donor with diffuse large B-cell lymphoma. The chain combines TRBV4-1 with TRBJ1-2; TRBD1 is a possible D gene (6 bases). This sample comprised PBMCs, obtained in a trial of ipilimumab plus nivolumab as post-transplant consolidation. This chain's CDR3 is CASSQGSQGYGYTF. The DNA for the CDR3 is TGCGCCAGCAGCCAAGGATCACAGGGCTATGGCTACACCTTC.